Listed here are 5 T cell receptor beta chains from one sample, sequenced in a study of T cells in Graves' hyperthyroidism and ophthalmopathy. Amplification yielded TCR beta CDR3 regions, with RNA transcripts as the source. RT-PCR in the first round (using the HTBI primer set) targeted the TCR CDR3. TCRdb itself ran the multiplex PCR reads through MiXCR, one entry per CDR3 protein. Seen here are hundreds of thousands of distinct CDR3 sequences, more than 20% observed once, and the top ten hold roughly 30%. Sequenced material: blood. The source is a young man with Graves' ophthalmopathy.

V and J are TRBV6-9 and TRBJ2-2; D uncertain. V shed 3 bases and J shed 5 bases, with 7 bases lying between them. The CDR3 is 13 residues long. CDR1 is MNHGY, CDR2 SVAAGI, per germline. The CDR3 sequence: CASSYGATGELFF. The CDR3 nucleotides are TGTGCCAGCAGTTACGGCGCGACCGGGGAGCTGTTTTTT.

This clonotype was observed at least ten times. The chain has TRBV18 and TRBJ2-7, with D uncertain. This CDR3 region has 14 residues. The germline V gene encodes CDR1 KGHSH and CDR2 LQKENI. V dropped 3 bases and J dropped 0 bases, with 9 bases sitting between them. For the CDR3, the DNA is TGTGCCAGCTCACCTCCCTCAGGCTCCTACGAGCAGTACTTC. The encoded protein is CASSPPSGSYEQYF.

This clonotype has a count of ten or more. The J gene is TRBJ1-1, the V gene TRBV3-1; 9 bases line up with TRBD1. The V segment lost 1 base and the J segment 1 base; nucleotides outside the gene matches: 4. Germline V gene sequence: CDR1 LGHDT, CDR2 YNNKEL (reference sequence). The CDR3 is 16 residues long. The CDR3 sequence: CASSQGDRAWNTEAFF. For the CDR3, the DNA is TGTGCCAGCAGCCAAGGGGACAGGGCGTGGAACACTGAAGCTTTCTTT. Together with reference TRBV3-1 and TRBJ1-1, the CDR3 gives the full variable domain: DTAVSQTPKYLVTQMGNDKSIKCEQNLGHDTMYWYKQDSKKFLKIMFSYNNKELIINETVPNRFSPKSPDKAHLNLHINSLELGDSAVYFCASSQGDRAWNTEAFFGQGTRLTVV.

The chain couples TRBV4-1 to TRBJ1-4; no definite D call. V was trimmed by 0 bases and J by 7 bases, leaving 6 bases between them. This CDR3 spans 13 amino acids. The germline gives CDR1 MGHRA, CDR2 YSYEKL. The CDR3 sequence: CASSQDGVEKLFF. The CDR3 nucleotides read TGCGCCAGCAGCCAAGATGGAGTTGAAAAACTGTTTTTT.

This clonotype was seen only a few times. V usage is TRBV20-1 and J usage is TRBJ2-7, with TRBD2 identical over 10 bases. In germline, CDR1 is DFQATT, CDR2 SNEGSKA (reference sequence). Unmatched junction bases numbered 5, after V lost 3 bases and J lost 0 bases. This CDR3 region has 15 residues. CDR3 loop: CSASSSSGSSYEQYF. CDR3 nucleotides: TGCAGTGCTAGCAGTTCTAGCGGGAGCTCCTACGAGCAGTACTTC.